This T cell receptor beta chain was sequenced in a study of blood T cells in healthy people across ages. Study outcomes and limitations: Unsorted PBMCs prevented conclusive naive versus antigen-experienced comparison. Per-million-T-cell TCR beta diversity fell roughly linearly with age.

This clonotype was detected many times. Its antigen is unknown. There were at least 5.5 micrograms of total RNA extracted from every sample. Primed by a sample-barcoded 5' primer and a J-beta primer mix, a second PCR proceeded for 7 to 11 cycles. TCRdb redid the calling of the 5' RACE reads with MiXCR, one entry per CDR3 protein. This table holds just under 550,000 distinct CDR3 sequences, 20% to 30% found once. The CDR3 length is 12 residues. V lost 3 bases and J lost 8, with 10 bases in between. Germline CDR1 DFQATT, CDR2 SNEGSKA (reference sequence). This sample was also put to use in a study of T cells of mothers and their children. As reported in that work: Related and unrelated pairs show TCR recombination output that thymic selection shapes similarly.

The TCR comes from a boy younger than 18 in good health. Source material: blood. The chain uses TRBV20-1 and TRBJ1-4; D remains ambiguous. The CDR3 DNA reads TGCAGTGCTAGCAGTATAAGCGAAAAACTGTTTTTT. Translating it yields CSASSISEKLFF.